The 20 T cell receptor beta chains below come from one sample, sequenced in a study of Tregs in tolerant kidney transplant recipients. Generated by immunoSEQ multiplex PCR, the TCRdb table keeps only in-frame clones and is missing some. The sample has about 110,000 clones; 90% are singletons. This specimen was CD4+ T cells from blood, taken before the transplant. The receptor source for this set is a human donor who received a combined kidney and bone marrow transplant.

This clone was seen a single time. This rearrangement joins TRBV9 to TRBJ2-1, with TRBD2 matching 8 bases. Trimming cost V 0 bases and J 4 bases; bases outside gene matches: 6. The CDR3 consists of 16 residues. CDR1 and CDR2 from the germline V gene are SGDLS and YYNGEE. The chain's CDR3 is CASSVGWRGGYNEQFF. The CDR3 DNA reads as TGTGCCAGCAGCGTAGGTTGGCGCGGGGGGTACAATGAGCAGTTCTTC.

The rearrangement uses TRBV6-6 and TRBJ1-3, with 7 nucleotides matching TRBD1. The germline CDR1 and CDR2 sequences are MNHNY and SVGAGI (reference sequence). The length of the CDR3 is 14 residues. J was trimmed by 3 bases and V by 5 bases; bases with no gene match: 4. The CDR3 DNA sequence: TGTGCCAGCAGTCAACCAGGGGGTGGAAACACCATATATTTT. Translating gives CASSQPGGGNTIYF.

The rearrangement joins TRBV5-1 to TRBJ1-1; tentatively, D is TRBD1 (5 bases). Trimming took 4 bases from V and 4 from J, leaving 14 bases between them. The CDR3 spans 14 residues. Looked up from germline, CDR1 is SGHRS and CDR2 is YFSETQ. For the CDR3, the DNA is TGCGCCAGCAGCCCAATCGGGGGTCGCACTGAAGCTTTCTTT. Its translation is CASSPIGGRTEAFF.

The chain couples TRBV19 to TRBJ1-5; possible D gene TRBD1, 6 bases. Trimming pared 1 base from V and 0 bases from J, leaving 10 bases between. From germline, CDR1 is LNHDA and CDR2 SQIVND (reference sequence). This CDR3 comprises 16 residues. The CDR3 DNA is TGTGCCAGTAGTATAGGGGGGACACATAGCAATCAGCCCCAGCATTTT. This sequence encodes CASSIGGTHSNQPQHF.

The chain uses TRBV9 and TRBJ2-3, with 9 bases identical to TRBD1. V lost 3 bases and J lost 2; bases outside the gene matches: 10. CDR3 size: 17 residues. Per the germline V gene, CDR1 is SGDLS and CDR2 is YYNGEE. CDR3 in DNA: TGTGCCAGCAGCGCGAGACCGGGACAGGGATTCACAGATACGCAGTATTTT. It is translated as CASSARPGQGFTDTQYF.

The J gene is TRBJ2-1, the V gene TRBV5-6; 9 bases match TRBD2. V was pared by 2 bases and J by 8 bases, with 8 bases of the junction left unmatched. The CDR3 is 15 residues long. Per the germline V gene, CDR1 is SGHDT and CDR2 is YYEEEE. The CDR3 reads CASSFVAGGADEQFF. CDR3 bases: TGTGCCAGCAGCTTTGTGGCGGGAGGGGCGGATGAGCAGTTCTTC.

This chain connects TRBV12-5 to TRBJ1-2; unclear D gene. V gave up 7 bases and J gave up 0 bases, with 27 bases separating them. The CDR3 has 19 residues. Germline V lookup: CDR1 LGHNT, CDR2 FRNRAP. The DNA of the CDR3 is TGTGCTAGTGCTTATCTCACCAAGGAACGGGAAAAACCTAACTATGGCTACACCTTC. This sequence encodes CASAYLTKEREKPNYGYTF.

This clone was detected once. CDR3 DNA sequence: TGTGCCAGCTCGGAGCTTGGGTCCACAGATACGCAGTATTTT. Its translation is CASSELGSTDTQYF. This sequence joins TRBV6-6 and TRBJ2-3; no clear D gene. This CDR3 comprises 14 residues. V gave up 8 bases and J gave up 2 bases, with 14 bases separating them. Germline V lookup: CDR1 MNHNY, CDR2 SVGAGI (reference sequence).

The J gene is TRBJ2-7, the V gene TRBV11-2; the match to TRBD2 covers 8 bases. This CDR3 comprises 14 residues. V gave up 2 bases and J gave up 2 bases; unmatched junction bases: 2. Germline lookup yields CDR1 SGHAT and CDR2 FQNNGV. The CDR3 DNA sequence: TGTGCCAGCAGCTTACCCGGGGGGGCCTACGAGCAGTACTTC. This encodes CASSLPGGAYEQYF.

The DNA of the CDR3 is TGTGCCAGCAGCAACACAAACTATGGCTACACCTTC. It translates to CASSNTNYGYTF. The chain has TRBV27 and TRBJ1-2; D gene uncertain. The CDR3 is 12 residues long. From germline, CDR1 is MNHEY and CDR2 SMNVEV (reference sequence). V was cut by 6 bases and J by 2 bases, with 7 bases left in between.

This clone came up a few times. This chain connects TRBV6-1 to TRBJ1-6; unclear D gene. In germline, CDR1 is MNHNS, CDR2 SASEGT. Trimming took off 6 bases at V and 6 bases at J, with 12 bases between the two ends. The CDR3 consists of 14 residues. CDR3 loop: CASRLEQINSPLHF. CDR3 in DNA: TGTGCCAGCAGGCTGGAACAGATTAATTCACCCCTCCACTTT.

The chain joins TRBV5-4 to TRBJ1-2; 8 bases line up with TRBD1. The junction had 10 bases not matched to a gene; V was cut back by 3 bases and J by 3 bases. The CDR3 has 16 residues. The germline CDR1 and CDR2 sequences are SGHNT and YYREEE (reference sequence). CDR3 loop: CASSYGQGSADYGYTF. The CDR3 nucleotides are TGTGCCAGCAGCTACGGACAGGGAAGTGCTGACTATGGCTACACCTTC.

The chain has TRBV4-1 and TRBJ2-5; possible D gene TRBD2, 5 bases. Germline assignment: CDR1 MGHRA and CDR2 YSYEKL. The V end was cut by 2 bases, the J end by 2 bases, with 12 bases between. This CDR3 has 15 residues. CDR3 amino acids: CASSQPGRGQETQYF. The CDR3 DNA sequence: TGCGCCAGCAGCCAACCAGGCAGAGGGCAAGAGACCCAGTACTTC.

This clone was seen a handful of times. The chain uses TRBV2 and TRBJ1-3, with D possibly matching TRBD1 (6 bases). From germline, CDR1 is SNHLY and CDR2 FYNNEI. Trimming removed 2 bases at V and 0 bases at J, with 23 bases between. This CDR3 is built from 20 residues. CDR3 amino acids: CASSEFGASGVPLSGNTIYF. CDR3 DNA: TGTGCCAGCAGTGAATTCGGGGCCTCAGGGGTCCCCCTCTCTGGAAACACCATATATTTT.

This chain uses TRBV7-9 with TRBJ2-2, with unresolved D. The CDR3 contains 12 residues. Germline CDR1 and CDR2: SEHNR and FQNEAQ (reference sequence). V lost 5 bases and J 8 bases, leaving 9 bases between the germline ends. CDR3 DNA: TGTGCCAGCAGCCCTAACTCGGGGGAGCTGTTTTTT. The encoded protein is CASSPNSGELFF.

The genes are TRBV11-2 and TRBJ1-1; perhaps TRBD1 as D (5 bases). CDR3 size: 15 residues. With 4 bases removed from V and 11 bases from J, the gap between germline ends came to 23 bases. The germline V gene encodes CDR1 SGHAT and CDR2 FQNNGV. The CDR3 is CASSSSGRRGGPAFF. The CDR3 region has the DNA TGTGCCAGCAGCTCTTCGGGGAGAAGGGGAGGCCCGGCTTTCTTT.

V usage is TRBV7-2 and J usage is TRBJ2-7; maybe TRBD1 (5 bases). CDR1 is SGHTA and CDR2 is FQGNSA in the germline V gene. V gave up 6 bases and J gave up 5 bases, with 14 bases separating them. CDR3 length: 13 residues. CDR3: CASSLSWGDEQYF. CDR3 DNA sequence: TGTGCCAGCAGTCTTAGTTGGGGCGACGAGCAGTACTTC.

V usage is TRBV6-6 and J usage is TRBJ2-3, with 13 bases matching TRBD2. J lost 4 bases, V lost 6 bases, and 1 base had no gene match. Germline V lookup: CDR1 MNHNY, CDR2 SVGAGI (reference sequence). The CDR3 has 14 amino acids. The CDR3 DNA reads TGTGCCAGCAGGGGACTAGCGGGGTCAGATACGCAGTATTTT. Protein: CASRGLAGSDTQYF.

As DNA, the CDR3 is TGTGCTAGTGGTCAGGGGACAGGAGAAGCTTTCTTT. Encoded protein: CASGQGTGEAFF. J is TRBJ1-1 and V is TRBV12-5; 8 bases match TRBD1. Germline values: CDR1 LGHNT, CDR2 FRNRAP. The CDR3 is 12 amino acids. The ends lost 5 bases at V and 8 bases at J; junction bases unmatched: 4.

The chain joins TRBV11-2 to TRBJ1-4; 7 bases agree with TRBD1. Losses at the gene ends were 5 bases for V and 4 bases for J; bases not matched to a gene: 4. The V gene's germline CDR1 is SGHAT and CDR2 FQNNGV. The CDR3 covers 14 residues. CDR3 protein: CASSRQGVNEKLFF. CDR3 bases: TGTGCCAGCAGCCGACAGGGCGTTAATGAAAAACTGTTTTTT.